This T cell receptor beta chain was captured by sequencing in a study of blood T cells in healthy people across ages. Trimming cost V 5 bases and J 12 bases, with 5 bases left between them. Germline CDR1 and CDR2: SQVTM and ANQGSEA. The CDR3 contains 8 residues. Primed by a sample-barcoded 5' primer and a J-beta primer mix, a second PCR proceeded for about 7 to 12 cycles. TCRdb re-derived calls from the 5' RACE reads in MiXCR, one entry per CDR3 protein. The sample shows about 1.4 million distinct CDR3 sequences, approximately 59% of them seen only once. Sequenced material: blood. This TCR was recovered from a man younger than 30 in good health. The chain recombines TRBV29-1 with TRBJ2-1; D uncertain. The CDR3 DNA reads as TGCAGCGTTTCTCCGCAGTTCTTC. This sequence encodes CSVSPQFF.